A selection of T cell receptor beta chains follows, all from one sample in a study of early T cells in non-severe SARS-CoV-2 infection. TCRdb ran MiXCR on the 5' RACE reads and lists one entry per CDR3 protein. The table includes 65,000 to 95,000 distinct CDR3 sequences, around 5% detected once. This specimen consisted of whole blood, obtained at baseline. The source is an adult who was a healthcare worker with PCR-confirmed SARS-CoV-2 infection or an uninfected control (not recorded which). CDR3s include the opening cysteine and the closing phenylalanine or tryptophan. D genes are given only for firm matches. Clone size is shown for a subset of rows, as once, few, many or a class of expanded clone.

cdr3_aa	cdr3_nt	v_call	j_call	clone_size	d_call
CSARDLGGGYNEQFF	TGCAGTGCTAGAGATTTGGGCGGGGGTTACAATGAGCAGTTCTTC	TRBV20-1	TRBJ2-1	many	TRBD2
CSVEPQGRGDTEAFF	TGCAGCGTTGAACCACAGGGTCGGGGGGACACTGAAGCTTTCTTT	TRBV29-1	TRBJ1-1	NA	NA
CASSLDGRVAGDYGYTF	TGTGCCAGCAGCTTAGATGGCAGGGTGGCAGGGGACTATGGCTACACCTTC	TRBV7-2	TRBJ1-2	few	NA
CSVEVSAYGYTF	TGCAGCGTTGAAGTCTCCGCATATGGCTACACCTTC	TRBV29-1	TRBJ1-2	many	NA
CATSESGTSGRQGNEQFF	TGTGCCACCAGTGAGTCCGGGACTAGCGGGAGGCAGGGCAATGAGCAGTTCTTC	TRBV24-1	TRBJ2-1	many	TRBD2
CASSTGALGETQYF	TGCGCCAGCTCGACAGGGGCCTTGGGGGAGACCCAGTACTTC	TRBV10-1	TRBJ2-5	many	TRBD1
CSVLRSYSGEKLFF	TGCAGCGTACTGCGATCCTATAGTGGTGAAAAACTGTTTTTT	TRBV29-1	TRBJ1-4	few	NA
CASSPGRNSPLHF	TGTGCCAGCAGCCCTGGACGGAATTCACCCCTCCACTTT	TRBV11-2	TRBJ1-6	NA	NA
CASTLGKSSYNEQFF	TGTGCCAGTACGCTGGGAAAAAGCTCCTACAATGAGCAGTTCTTC	TRBV6-6	TRBJ2-1	once	NA
CASSARGITSDEQYF	TGTGCCAGCAGTGCCCGGGGGATCACCTCCGACGAGCAGTACTTC	TRBV2	TRBJ2-7	many	NA
CASSETGVNTEAFF	TGTGCCAGCAGTGAAACAGGGGTGAACACTGAAGCTTTCTTT	TRBV25-1	TRBJ1-1	many	TRBD1
CASSSNTGTYNEQFF	TGCGCCAGCAGCTCCAACACCGGAACCTACAATGAGCAGTTCTTC	TRBV5-1	TRBJ2-1	NA	NA
CASSLKQGADGYTF	TGTGCCAGCAGCCTAAAACAGGGGGCCGATGGCTACACCTTC	TRBV7-6	TRBJ1-2	many	TRBD1
CSARDRGTTGELFF	TGCAGTGCTAGAGACAGGGGAACCACCGGGGAGCTGTTTTTT	TRBV20-1	TRBJ2-2	many	NA
CASSDSPDGGQPQHF	TGTGCCAGCAGTGACTCGCCCGACGGTGGGCAGCCCCAGCATTTT	TRBV6-4	TRBJ1-5	many	NA
CSVGEGHYTF	TGCAGCGTTGGGGAGGGGCACTACACCTTC	TRBV29-1	TRBJ1-2	few	NA
CASSTDGIYGYTF	TGTGCCAGCAGCACGGACGGGATTTATGGCTACACCTTC	TRBV12-3/TRBV12-4	TRBJ1-2	many	NA
CASRGPLKNTEAFF	TGCGCCAGCAGGGGACCTCTGAAAAACACTGAAGCTTTCTTT	TRBV4-1	TRBJ1-1	NA	NA
CASSHGGELFF	TGTGCCAGCAGCCACGGCGGGGAGCTGTTTTTT	TRBV6-5	TRBJ2-2	NA	NA
CAIRTGGDTEAFF	TGTGCCATCAGAACAGGGGGTGACACTGAAGCTTTCTTT	TRBV10-3	TRBJ1-1	many	TRBD1
CASSQITLAPSYEQYF	TGTGCCAGCAGCCAGATCACCCTAGCACCCTCCTACGAGCAGTACTTC	TRBV6-5	TRBJ2-7	many	NA
CASSLLLGGSTDTQYF	TGTGCCAGCAGCTTACTACTCGGGGGTAGCACAGATACGCAGTATTTT	TRBV7-3	TRBJ2-3	few	NA
CASSPNPPGHEQYF	TGTGCCAGCAGTCCGAACCCTCCGGGGCACGAGCAGTACTTC	TRBV6-6	TRBJ2-7	many	NA
CASSLGSAGTRAHEQYF	TGTGCCAGCAGCTTAGGTTCGGCTGGTACCAGGGCCCACGAGCAGTACTTC	TRBV7-8	TRBJ2-7	few	NA
CASSLSFRQETQYF	TGTGCCAGCAGTTTATCCTTCCGCCAGGAGACCCAGTACTTC	TRBV28	TRBJ2-5	many	NA
CASSPETGLAYEQYF	TGCGCCAGCAGCCCAGAAACGGGACTAGCCTACGAGCAGTACTTC	TRBV5-1	TRBJ2-7	few	TRBD2
CASSPVLGGGNYEQYF	TGTGCCAGCAGCCCAGTTCTAGGGGGCGGGAACTACGAGCAGTACTTC	TRBV9	TRBJ2-7	many	NA
CASSPPGADEAFF	TGTGCCAGCAGCCCCCCAGGGGCAGATGAAGCTTTCTTT	TRBV7-9	TRBJ1-1	NA	NA
CSARGAGGLKTQYF	TGCAGTGCGAGGGGGGCCGGCGGTTTGAAGACCCAGTACTTC	TRBV20-1	TRBJ2-5	many	NA
CASSAASRVPAFF	TGTGCCAGCAGTGCAGCCTCCAGGGTCCCAGCTTTCTTT	TRBV25-1	TRBJ1-1	few	NA
CASSLGPGMVSSPLHF	TGTGCCAGCAGTTTGGGACCCGGAATGGTTAGTTCACCCCTCCACTTT	TRBV27	TRBJ1-6	NA	NA
CASSYGLAGLLYEQYF	TGTGCCAGCAGTTATGGACTAGCGGGATTACTCTACGAGCAGTACTTC	TRBV6-6	TRBJ2-7	many	TRBD2
CASSTTVDNSPLHF	TGTGCCAGCAGCACGACAGTGGATAATTCACCCCTCCACTTT	TRBV7-8	TRBJ1-6	many	NA
CSVEDRGGSRSYEQYF	TGCAGCGTTGAAGATCGAGGCGGGAGCCGTTCCTACGAGCAGTACTTC	TRBV29-1	TRBJ2-7	many	TRBD2
CASSKGGDNEQFF	TGTGCCAGTAGTAAGGGCGGAGACAATGAGCAGTTCTTC	TRBV19	TRBJ2-1	NA	NA
CSVLTGSTYEQYF	TGCAGCGTCCTGACAGGTAGTACCTACGAGCAGTACTTC	TRBV29-1	TRBJ2-7	NA	NA
CSASTLAGGSREQYF	TGCAGTGCTAGTACCCTAGCGGGAGGATCGCGGGAGCAGTACTTC	TRBV20-1	TRBJ2-7	many	TRBD2
CSVKASDTDTQYF	TGCAGCGTTAAGGCTAGCGACACAGATACGCAGTATTTT	TRBV29-1	TRBJ2-3	NA	NA
CATTLDVLTYNEQFF	TGCGCCACGACTTTGGACGTATTGACCTACAATGAGCAGTTCTTC	TRBV4-1	TRBJ2-1	NA	NA
CASSVVGVDEQYF	TGTGCCAGCAGCGTAGTGGGGGTGGACGAGCAGTACTTC	TRBV9	TRBJ2-7	many	NA
CASSQGASTEAFF	TGTGCCAGCAGCCAAGGGGCGTCCACTGAAGCTTTCTTT	TRBV3-1	TRBJ1-1	NA	NA
CASSQERGEGTDTQYF	TGTGCCAGCAGCCAAGAAAGGGGCGAGGGCACAGATACGCAGTATTTT	TRBV4-2	TRBJ2-3	few	NA
CASSRERDRGLYEQYF	TGTGCCAGCAGCCGGGAAAGGGACAGGGGTTTGTACGAGCAGTACTTC	TRBV28	TRBJ2-7	many	TRBD1
CASSERTAGETYNEQFF	TGTGCCAGCAGTGAGAGGACGGCGGGAGAGACCTACAATGAGCAGTTCTTC	TRBV2	TRBJ2-1	many	TRBD2
CASSVETGWSPLHF	TGTGCCAGCAGCGTAGAGACAGGATGGTCACCCCTCCACTTT	TRBV9	TRBJ1-6	many	NA
CSALGGGSRDEQFF	TGCAGTGCTCTGGGGGGCGGGAGTAGAGATGAGCAGTTCTTC	TRBV20-1	TRBJ2-1	few	NA
CSARDPGAGAAETQYF	TGCAGTGCTAGAGATCCGGGGGCGGGAGCAGCCGAGACCCAGTACTTC	TRBV20-1	TRBJ2-5	NA	NA
CASSAPGTANTGELFF	TGTGCCAGTAGCGCACCCGGGACAGCGAACACCGGGGAGCTGTTTTTT	TRBV19	TRBJ2-2	NA	TRBD1
CATSDLPSGPYNEQFF	TGTGCCACCAGTGATTTGCCTAGCGGCCCCTACAATGAGCAGTTCTTC	TRBV24-1	TRBJ2-1	many	TRBD2
CASSEEGTGWGELFF	TGTGCCAGCAGTGAAGAAGGCACCGGTTGGGGGGAGCTGTTTTTT	TRBV6-1	TRBJ2-2	many	NA
CASSSTGAARDTQYF	TGTGCCAGCAGTTCGACAGGGGCCGCCAGGGATACGCAGTATTTT	TRBV28	TRBJ2-3	few	TRBD1
CASSLTTRAQREFYEQYF	TGTGCCAGCAGCTTAACCACCCGGGCCCAGCGGGAGTTTTACGAGCAGTACTTC	TRBV7-2	TRBJ2-7	NA	TRBD2
CASSEVANEQFF	TGTGCCAGCAGTGAAGTCGCCAATGAGCAGTTCTTC	TRBV6-1	TRBJ2-1	many	NA
CSLQQGGPYEQYF	TGCAGCTTGCAACAGGGGGGCCCCTACGAGCAGTACTTC	TRBV29-1	TRBJ2-7	NA	TRBD1